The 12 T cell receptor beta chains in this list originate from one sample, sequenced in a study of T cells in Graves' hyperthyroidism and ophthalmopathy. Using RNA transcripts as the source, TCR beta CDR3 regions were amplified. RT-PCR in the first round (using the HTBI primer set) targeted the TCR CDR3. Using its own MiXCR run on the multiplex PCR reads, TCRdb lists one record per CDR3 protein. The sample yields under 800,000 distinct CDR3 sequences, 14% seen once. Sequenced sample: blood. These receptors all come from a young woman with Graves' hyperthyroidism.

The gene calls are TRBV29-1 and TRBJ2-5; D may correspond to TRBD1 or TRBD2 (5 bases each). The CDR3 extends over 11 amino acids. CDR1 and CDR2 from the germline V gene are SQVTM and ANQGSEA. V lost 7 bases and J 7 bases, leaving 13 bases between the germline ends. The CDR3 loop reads CSAGTRGTQYF. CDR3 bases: TGCAGCGCAGGGACCCGAGGGACCCAGTACTTC.

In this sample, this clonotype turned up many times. The CDR3 DNA is TGTGCCAGCTCCCTTCTTAGTCGGGGAATAGCATTAGGCTACACCTTC. It encodes CASSLLSRGIALGYTF. V is TRBV28 and J is TRBJ1-2; unclear D gene. The length of the CDR3 is 16 residues. Germline V gene sequence: CDR1 MDHEN, CDR2 SYDVKM. Trimming took off 8 bases at V and 8 bases at J, with 27 bases between the two ends.

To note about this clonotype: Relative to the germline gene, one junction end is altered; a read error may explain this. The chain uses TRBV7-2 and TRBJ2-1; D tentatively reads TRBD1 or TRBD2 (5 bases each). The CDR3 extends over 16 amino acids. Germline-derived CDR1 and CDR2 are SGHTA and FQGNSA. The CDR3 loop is CASSLLAGWGYNKQFF. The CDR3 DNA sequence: TGTGCCAGCAGCCTCTTAGCAGGCTGGGGGTACAATAAGCAGTTCTTC.

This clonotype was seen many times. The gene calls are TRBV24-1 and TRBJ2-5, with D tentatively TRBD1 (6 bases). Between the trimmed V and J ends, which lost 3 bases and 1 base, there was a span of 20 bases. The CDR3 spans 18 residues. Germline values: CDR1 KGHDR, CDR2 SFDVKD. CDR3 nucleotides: TGTGCCACCAGTGATGCCCCAGGCACAGGGCCCCGCCAAGAGACCCAGTACTTC. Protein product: CATSDAPGTGPRQETQYF.

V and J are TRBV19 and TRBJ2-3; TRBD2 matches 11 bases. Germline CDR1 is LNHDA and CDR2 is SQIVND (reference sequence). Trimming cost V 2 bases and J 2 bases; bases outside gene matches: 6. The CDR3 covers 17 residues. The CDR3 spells CASSINPLAGVTDTQYF. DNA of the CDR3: TGTGCCAGTAGTATAAACCCACTAGCGGGGGTCACAGATACGCAGTATTTT. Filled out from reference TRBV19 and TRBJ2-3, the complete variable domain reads DGGITQSPKYLFRKEGQNVTLSCEQNLNHDAMYWYRQDPGQGLRLIYYSQIVNDFQKGDIAEGYSVSREKKESFPLTVTSAQKNPTAFYLCASSINPLAGVTDTQYFGPGTRLTVL.

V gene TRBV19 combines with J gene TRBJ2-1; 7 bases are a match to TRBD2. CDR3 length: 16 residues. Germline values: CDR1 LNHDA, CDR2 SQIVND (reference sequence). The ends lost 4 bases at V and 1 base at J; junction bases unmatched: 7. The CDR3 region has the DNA TGTGCCAGTAGTACCTATCCTAGCGGATCCTACAATGAGCAGTTCTTC. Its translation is CASSTYPSGSYNEQFF.

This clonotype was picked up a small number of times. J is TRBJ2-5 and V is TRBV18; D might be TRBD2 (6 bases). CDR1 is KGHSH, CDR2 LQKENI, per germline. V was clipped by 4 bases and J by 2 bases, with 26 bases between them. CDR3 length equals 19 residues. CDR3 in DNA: TGTGCCAGCTCACTAAGGTTGAAGTTCCTAGCGAACACTCAAGAGACCCAGTACTTC. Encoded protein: CASSLRLKFLANTQETQYF. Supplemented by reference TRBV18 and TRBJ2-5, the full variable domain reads NAGVMQNPRHLVRRRGQEARLRCSPMKGHSHVYWYRQLPEEGLKFMVYLQKENIIDESGMPKERFSAEFPKEGPSILRIQQVVRGDSAAYFCASSLRLKFLANTQETQYFGPGTRLLVL.

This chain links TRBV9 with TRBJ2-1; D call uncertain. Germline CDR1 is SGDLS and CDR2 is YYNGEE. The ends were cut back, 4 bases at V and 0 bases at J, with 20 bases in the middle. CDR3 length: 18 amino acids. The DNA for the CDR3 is TGTGCCAGCAGCACCCCAAGCGCGGCGCACAGCTCCTACAATGAGCAGTTCTTC. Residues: CASSTPSAAHSSYNEQFF.

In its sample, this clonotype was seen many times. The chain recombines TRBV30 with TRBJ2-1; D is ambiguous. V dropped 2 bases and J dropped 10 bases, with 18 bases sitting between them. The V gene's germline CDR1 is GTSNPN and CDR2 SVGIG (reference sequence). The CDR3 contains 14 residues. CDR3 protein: CAWSSPPGVTEQFF. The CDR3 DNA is TGTGCCTGGAGTTCCCCCCCCGGCGTCACCGAGCAGTTCTTC. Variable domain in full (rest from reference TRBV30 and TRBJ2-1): SQTIHQWPATLVQPVGSPLSLECTVEGTSNPNLYWYRQAAGRGLQLLFYSVGIGQISSEVPQNLSASRPQDRQFILSSKKLLLSDSGFYLCAWSSPPGVTEQFFGPGTRLTVL.

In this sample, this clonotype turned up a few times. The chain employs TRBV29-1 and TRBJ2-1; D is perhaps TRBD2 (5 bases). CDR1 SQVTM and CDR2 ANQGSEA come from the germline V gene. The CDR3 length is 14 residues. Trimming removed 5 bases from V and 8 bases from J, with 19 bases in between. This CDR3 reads CSVFGEMGYDEQFF. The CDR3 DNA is TGCAGCGTTTTCGGGGAGATGGGTTACGATGAGCAGTTCTTC.

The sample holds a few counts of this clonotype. The CDR3 nucleotides are TGCAGTGCGCGAGCGCATAGTGGGGTTTCCTACGAGCAGTACTTC. Amino acid sequence: CSARAHSGVSYEQYF. The chain employs TRBV20-1 and TRBJ2-7; unclear D gene. The germline V gene has CDR1 DFQATT and CDR2 SNEGSKA (reference sequence). The germline V and J ends were trimmed by 6 bases and 1 base, with 19 bases remaining between them. The CDR3 contains 15 residues.

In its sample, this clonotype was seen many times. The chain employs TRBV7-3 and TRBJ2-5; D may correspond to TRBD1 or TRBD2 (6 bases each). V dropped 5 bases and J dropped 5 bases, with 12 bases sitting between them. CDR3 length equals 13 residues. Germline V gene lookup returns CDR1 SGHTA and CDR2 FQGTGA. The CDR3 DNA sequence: TGTGCCAGCAGCGCGGGGACACTGGAGACCCAGTACTTC. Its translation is CASSAGTLETQYF.